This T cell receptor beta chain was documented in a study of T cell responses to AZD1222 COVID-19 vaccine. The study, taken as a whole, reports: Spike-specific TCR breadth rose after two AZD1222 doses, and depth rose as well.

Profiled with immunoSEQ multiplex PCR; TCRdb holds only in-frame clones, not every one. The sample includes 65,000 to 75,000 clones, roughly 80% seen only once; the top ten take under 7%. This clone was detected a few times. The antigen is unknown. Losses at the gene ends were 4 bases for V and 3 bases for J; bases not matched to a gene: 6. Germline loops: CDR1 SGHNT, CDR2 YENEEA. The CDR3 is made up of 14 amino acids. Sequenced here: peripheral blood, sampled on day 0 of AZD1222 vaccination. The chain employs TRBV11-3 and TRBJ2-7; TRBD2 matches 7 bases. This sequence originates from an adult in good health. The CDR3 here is CASSWPGLNYEQYF. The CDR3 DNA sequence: TGTGCCAGCAGCTGGCCGGGACTAAACTACGAGCAGTACTTC. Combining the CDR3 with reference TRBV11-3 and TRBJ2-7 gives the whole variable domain EAGVVQSPRYKIIEKKQPVAFWCNPISGHNTLYWYLQNLGQGPELLIRYENEEAVDDSQLPKDRFSAERLKGVDSTLKIQPAELGDSAVYLCASSWPGLNYEQYFGPGTRLTVT.